This TCR beta chain was documented in a study of T cells after yellow fever vaccination. Germline V lookup: CDR1 DFQATT, CDR2 SNEGSKA (reference sequence). The CDR3 contains 14 residues. V dropped 3 bases and J dropped 1 base, with 11 bases sitting between them. TCRdb re-called the 5' RACE reads through MiXCR, storing one row per CDR3 protein. Among some 350,000 distinct CDR3 sequences, more than 5.5% were seen once, and the ten largest hold approximately 15%. The input for sequencing was PBMCs, taken 5 days after the yellow fever booster vaccination. This sequence joins TRBV20-1 and TRBJ2-3; weak D call: TRBD2 (6 bases). This sequence originates from a man aged 25 to 45 who received the YFV17D yellow fever vaccine. CDR3 in DNA: TGCAGTGCTAGGCACGGGGAGGGCACAGATACGCAGTATTTT. This encodes CSARHGEGTDTQYF.